This T cell receptor (beta chain) was obtained from a study of CD8 T cells in ankylosing spondylitis. TCR beta libraries were made by quantitative 5'-RACE with molecular barcodes. TCRdb ran MiXCR on the 5' RACE reads and lists one entry per CDR3 protein. In the table there are approximately 100,000 distinct CDR3 sequences, about 25% of which are singletons. This CDR3 comprises 13 residues. V lost 9 bases to trimming and J lost 4 bases; unmatched junction nucleotides: 6. Only a few counts were recorded for this clonotype. Its antigen remains unknown. Whole-study results and caveats: Clones linked to disease were reported to show significant enrichment in matched ankylosing spondylitis synovial fluid. Ankylosing spondylitis blood appeared to carry a characteristic TCR beta motif of roughly 8 highly homologous variants. Disease-linked clones were CD8+ and relatively rare in peripheral blood.

The gene calls are TRBV12-3 or TRBV12-4 and TRBJ2-1; 7 positions agree with TRBD1. The TCR sequence derives from a male donor with ankylosing spondylitis. The sequenced material came from synovial fluid, either unsorted or a sorted T cell fraction (not recorded which). The CDR3 DNA reads as TGTGCCAGTTACACAGGGGTATACAATGAGCAGTTCTTC. Translated, it gives CASYTGVYNEQFF.